Listed here is a single TCR beta chain. The target of this receptor is not known. There are no base qualities to consult, and no much larger clone falls within one base. This sample was taken from a study of OX40 agonist ivuxolimab in advanced cancers. For the study in its entirety: The costimulatory receptor OX40 (CD134) was targeted by ivuxolimab, a fully human IgG2 agonistic monoclonal antibody. Partial responses occurred in three dose-escalation patients: two with cutaneous melanoma and one with hepatocellular carcinoma. Intravenous ivuxolimab was administered to patients every 2 weeks at six dose levels: 0.01, 0.1, 0.3, 1.5, 3 and 10 mg/kg. Of the roughly 50 dose-escalation patients, hepatocellular carcinoma was present in 19, melanoma in roughly 15, renal cell carcinoma in 9 and head and neck cancer in 9. Peripheral TCRbeta sequencing was intended to test whether TCR sequence diversity was altered and clonal T-cell expansion was caused by ivuxolimab. The paper reports the monotherapy dose-escalation portion (N of about 50 patients) of the phase I ivuxolimab trial. Prior anti-PD-1, anti-PD-L1 or anti-CTLA-4 therapy was permitted, and less than 45% of dose-escalation patients had received checkpoint inhibitors. In the dose-escalation cohort, 82.7% of patients were male, and the mean age was 60 years with a range of about 20 to 90. General findings and caveats noted by the study authors: Antigen specificity was not determined for the clonally expanded peripheral T cells. On average, CD8+ T cells showed more expanded clones than CD4+ T cells after ivuxolimab. In partial responders in the 0.1-3.0 mg/kg groups, normalized peripheral clonal expansion was found to be among the lowest, especially among CD8+ T cells. Clonal expansion of both CD4+ and CD8+ blood T cells was observed from baseline to week 6 at doses 0.1 to 3.0 mg/kg. Low levels of normalized T-cell clonal expansion were also seen in some nonresponding patients.

To sequence the TCRbeta CDR3 region, genomic DNA was isolated from the sorted cells. TCRbeta CDR3 regions were sequenced using the immunoSEQ Assay. Not all clones reach the TCRdb copy of this immuneACCESS table, which keeps in-frame sequences only. Checked studies attribute under half of the gap to unresolved V genes and leave the rest unexplained. Within this sample are about 95,000 clones, with approximately 86% of them counted one time only. Clones ranked in the top ten supply 3% to 4% of the sample. Patients with a history of autoimmune disease or receiving systemic immunosuppression were excluded from the trial. Peripheral blood for TCR sequencing was collected from all dose cohorts at baseline, on cycle 4 day 1, and on cycle 7 day 1. Samples came from an open-label, multicenter, first-in-human phase I dose-escalation trial of ivuxolimab. Adults with locally advanced or metastatic head and neck squamous cell, hepatocellular, melanoma or renal cell carcinoma were enrolled in the trial. CD4+ and CD8+ T cells were sorted separately from peripheral blood before TCR sequencing.

The CDR3 sequence holds 13 residues, the cysteine and phenylalanine included. Kept here is only the CDR3 DNA, which spans 39 bases and is read in frame from base 1. In the germline V gene, CDR1 corresponds to MNHNS and CDR2 to SASEGT. Trimming costs V 2 bases and J 3 bases, and their ends lie 8 bases apart. The clonotype comes from an adult with an advanced solid tumor such as melanoma, head and neck, liver or kidney cancer. The chain is made from TRBV6-1 and TRBJ2-7; the D gene identity is not certain. This material consisted of CD4+ or CD8+ T cells sorted from blood, taken in a trial of the OX40 agonist ivuxolimab. The DNA is TGTGCCAGCAGTGAAAATTGGGACTACGAGCAGTACTTC. It specifies CASSENWDYEQYF.